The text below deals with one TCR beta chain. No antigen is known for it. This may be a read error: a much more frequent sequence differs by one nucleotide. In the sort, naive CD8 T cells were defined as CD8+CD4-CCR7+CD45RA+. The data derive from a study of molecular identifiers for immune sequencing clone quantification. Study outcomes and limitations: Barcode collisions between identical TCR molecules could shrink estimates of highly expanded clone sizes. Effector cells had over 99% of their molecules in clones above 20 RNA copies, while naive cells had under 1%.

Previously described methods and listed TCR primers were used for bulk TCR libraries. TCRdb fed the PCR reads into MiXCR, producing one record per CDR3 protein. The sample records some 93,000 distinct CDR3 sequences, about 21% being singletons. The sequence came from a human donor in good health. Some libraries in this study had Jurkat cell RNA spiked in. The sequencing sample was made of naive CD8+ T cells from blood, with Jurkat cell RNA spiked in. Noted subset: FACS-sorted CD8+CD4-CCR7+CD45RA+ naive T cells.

In DNA form, the CDR3 reads TGCGGCGTTGAAGAGGTTCAGGGGGCGGATGGCTACACCTTC. It codes for CGVEEVQGADGYTF. The chain is built from TRBV29-1 and TRBJ1-2, with TRBD1 matching 8 bases. Germline CDR1 SQVTM, CDR2 ANQGSEA. There are 14 residues in the CDR3.